These 7 T cell receptor beta chains originate from one sample sequenced in a study of blood T cell repertoires in COVID-19. The method was immunoSEQ multiplex PCR; TCRdb's version includes in-frame clones alone and lacks a portion of them. The sample lists roughly 120,000 clones; 70% to 85% were seen once. Source material: peripheral blood. Receptor source: a human donor with acute or convalescent COVID-19. The donor label of this sample is uncertain.

The V call is TRBV5-1, the J call TRBJ2-2; TRBD2 matches 12 bases. V shed 7 bases, J shed 3 bases, and the junction held 7 bases outside the gene matches. CDR1 and CDR2 from the germline V gene are SGHRS and YFSETQ. This CDR3 is 16 amino acids long. The CDR3 DNA reads TGCGCCAGCGGCCTAGCGGGGGGGCCGTACACCGGGGAGCTGTTTTTT. Protein sequence: CASGLAGGPYTGELFF.

The chain recombines TRBV11-2 with TRBJ2-2; 8 nucleotides align to TRBD1. Germline lookup yields CDR1 SGHAT and CDR2 FQNNGV. Germline trimming cut 2 bases from V and 4 bases from J; bases unmatched to any gene: 6. This CDR3 spans 16 amino acids. In DNA form, the CDR3 reads TGTGCCAGCAGCTTAAGGGGACAGGCGGGCACCGGGGAGCTGTTTTTT. Amino acids: CASSLRGQAGTGELFF.

The V call is TRBV27, the J call TRBJ1-6; TRBD1 agrees at 8 bases. The ends lost 2 bases at V and 7 bases at J; junction bases unmatched: 10. Germline CDR1 is MNHEY and CDR2 is SMNVEV (reference sequence). The CDR3 is 17 amino acids. CDR3 sequence (DNA): TGTGCCAGCAGTTTAATGAGGACAGGGAGGGAAAATTCACCCCTCCACTTT. It is translated as CASSLMRTGRENSPLHF.

This clone was seen just once. The chain recombines TRBV6-1 with TRBJ1-6; D is unresolved. Germline V gives CDR1 MNHNS, CDR2 SASEGT. CDR3 size: 16 residues. Trimming took off 2 bases at V and 2 bases at J, with 10 bases between the two ends. CDR3 protein: CASSELPGTYNSPLHF. The CDR3 DNA reads as TGTGCCAGCAGTGAACTTCCCGGGACCTATAATTCACCCCTCCACTTT.

In the case of this clone: One junction end does not reproduce the germline sequence, and a read error may be involved. V gene TRBV20-1 combines with J gene TRBJ1-4; the match to TRBD1 covers 9 bases. The CDR3 length is 9 residues. Germline V gene sequence: CDR1 DFQATT, CDR2 SNEGSKA (reference sequence). The CDR3 nucleotides read TGCAGTGCTGAGACAGGGGGTGTTTTT. It is translated as CSAETGGVF.

The V and J genes are TRBV6-5 and TRBJ1-6; 9 bases line up with TRBD1. The CDR3 sequence is 16 residues long. V trimming: 3 bases; J trimming: 4 bases; junction bases outside the gene matches: 4. Germline V gene lookup returns CDR1 MNHEY and CDR2 SVGAGI. The CDR3 DNA sequence: TGTGCCAGCAGTTATGGAGACAGGGGGTATAATTCACCCCTCCACTTT. Translated, it gives CASSYGDRGYNSPLHF.

The V gene is TRBV10-3, the J gene TRBJ2-7; the D gene is possibly TRBD1 (5 bases). The V and J ends lost 3 bases and 2 bases respectively, with 17 bases between them. The V gene's germline CDR1 is ENHRY and CDR2 SYGVKD. CDR3 length: 16 residues. The CDR3 is CAISDKGKTGAYEQYF. The CDR3 nucleotides read TGTGCCATCAGTGATAAGGGTAAAACAGGCGCCTACGAGCAGTACTTC.